Listed below are T cell receptor beta chains from one sample, sequenced in a study of Ad26.COV2.S vaccination and SARS-CoV-2 variants. The assay was immunoSEQ multiplex PCR, and TCRdb's table has in-frame clones only and misses some. The repertoire consists of about 460,000 clones, with about 88% occurring once and the leading ten covering over 1.5%. Sequences were derived from peripheral blood, sampled in a trial of Ad26.COV2.S vaccine versus placebo. Receptor source: a person aged 18-65 years who received the Ad26.COV2.S COVID-19 vaccine or a placebo. Both conserved end residues are trimmed from each CDR3. Expanded clones get a size class; other rows say once, few or many, or leave the size out.

TRBJ2-2 - TRBV13 ASSLGGQNTGELF
TRBJ2-3 - TRBV7-8 ASSLMAGTGLGTDTQY
TRBJ2-5 - TRBV21-1 ASRDRDPPETQY
TRBJ2-7 few TRBV6-5 ASTYRSAALEQY
TRBJ2-7 - TRBV18 ASSPAGAVGQGAYEQY
TRBJ2-7 few TRBV27 ASSLRSDPRFEQY
TRBJ1-6 - TRBV5-4 ASSPWTGVDSPLH
TRBJ2-5 once TRBV5-6 ASSLRVGETQY
TRBJ1-1 - TRBV29-1 SVVWTENTEAF
TRBJ2-3 - TRBV7-9 ASSSGLAGSTDTQY
TRBJ1-2 - TRBV24-1 ATSDRYGYGYT
TRBJ1-2 - TRBV13 ASSRGQVGGNYGYT
TRBJ2-1 - TRBV21-1 ASSNGMEGGEYNEQF
TRBJ2-1 - TRBV7-9 ASSWERGSSYNEQF
TRBJ1-1 once TRBV18 ASSRAARNTEAF
TRBJ1-4 - TRBV5-1 ASSVRGPGEKLF
TRBJ2-7 many TRBV5-1 ASSRGTSGTYEQY
TRBJ2-5 - TRBV7-9 ASRPIAPGHQETQY
TRBJ1-4 - TRBV28 ASSLWAATNEKLF
TRBJ1-1 - TRBV25-1 ASTRQGYTEAF
TRBJ1-4 once TRBV11-2 ASSWTGWEKLF
TRBJ1-3 few TRBV5-5 ASSLFAGAGNTIY
TRBJ2-3 - TRBV28 ASSRGLSTDTQY
TRBJ2-2 - TRBV19 ASGPGRGTNTGELF
TRBJ2-7 - TRBV27 ASSREGDRLPSYEQY
TRBJ1-2 few TRBV24-1 ATSDRSKNYGYT
TRBJ2-1 - TRBV7-3 ASSLGGGFSSYNEQF
TRBJ2-1 - TRBV27 ASHRGNEQF
TRBJ1-6 - TRBV7-8 ASSQTRDSPLH
TRBJ2-7 - TRBV13 ASGPTPSSYEQY
TRBJ1-6 - TRBV10-2 ASSEGQWGSPLH
TRBJ2-5 once TRBV3-1/TRBV3-2 ASSQGATAQY
TRBJ1-1 - TRBV7-9 ASSSLGSEAF
TRBJ1-3 - TRBV12-3/TRBV12-4 ASSYGGNTIY
TRBJ2-1 - TRBV19 ASSISGIKNDEQF
TRBJ2-7 - TRBV5-4 ASSATGTGIYEQY
TRBJ2-7 - TRBV24-1 ATSDPTSPVGEQY
TRBJ1-1 - TRBV6-5 ASSRGFMNTEAF
TRBJ2-7 many TRBV4-1 ASSQIELAGTYEQY
TRBJ1-2 few TRBV4-1 ASSQDGNYGYT
TRBJ2-7 - TRBV19 ASSYRTGGRAYEQY
TRBJ1-5 - TRBV2 ASSEVSGDQPQH
TRBJ2-5 - TRBV9 ASSFTDQETQY
TRBJ1-4 - TRBV12-3/TRBV12-4 ASSFGGGRELF
TRBJ1-5 - TRBV5-1 ASSLHENQPQH
TRBJ1-3 few TRBV9 ASSVSGGNTIY
TRBJ1-1 - TRBV2 ASRYRAMNTEAF
TRBJ2-2 few TRBV9 ASSLRQTGELF
TRBJ1-1 - TRBV3-1/TRBV3-2 ASSQERGTGATEAF
TRBJ2-7 - TRBV5-5 ASSPGLAGEYEQY
TRBJ2-1 - TRBV15 ATSDRDNSYNEQF